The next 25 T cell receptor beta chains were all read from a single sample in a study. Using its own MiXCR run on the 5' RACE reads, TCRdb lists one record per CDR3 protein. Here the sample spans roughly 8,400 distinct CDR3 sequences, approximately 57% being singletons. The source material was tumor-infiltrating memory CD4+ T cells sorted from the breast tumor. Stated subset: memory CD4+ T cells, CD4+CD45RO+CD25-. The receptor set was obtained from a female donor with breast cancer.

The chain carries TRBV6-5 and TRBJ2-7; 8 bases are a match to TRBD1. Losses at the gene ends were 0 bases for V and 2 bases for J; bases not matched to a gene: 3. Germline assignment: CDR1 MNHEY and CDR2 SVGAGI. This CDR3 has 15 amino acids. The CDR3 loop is CASSYSGGQAYEQYF. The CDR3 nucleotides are TGTGCCAGCAGTTACTCTGGGGGACAGGCCTACGAGCAGTACTTC.

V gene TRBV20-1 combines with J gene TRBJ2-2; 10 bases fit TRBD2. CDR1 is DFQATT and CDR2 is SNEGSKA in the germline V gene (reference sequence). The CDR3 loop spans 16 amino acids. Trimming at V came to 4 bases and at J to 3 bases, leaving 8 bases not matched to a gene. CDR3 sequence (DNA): TGCAGTGCTACCCATGGAGCGGGAGGGGACACCGGGGAGCTGTTTTTT. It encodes CSATHGAGGDTGELFF.

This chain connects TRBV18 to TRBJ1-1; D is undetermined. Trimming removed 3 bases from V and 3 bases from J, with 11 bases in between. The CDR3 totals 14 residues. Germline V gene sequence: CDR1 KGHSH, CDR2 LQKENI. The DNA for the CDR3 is TGTGCCAGCTCACCCAACAGAGACTACACTGAAGCTTTCTTT. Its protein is CASSPNRDYTEAFF.

CDR3 amino acids: CASSLVGTGGYSKANVLTF. The CDR3 bases are TGTGCCAGCAGCTTAGTTGGTACAGGGGGCTATTCTAAGGCCAACGTCCTGACTTTC. This chain links TRBV7-3 with TRBJ2-6, with TRBD1 matching over 9 bases. There are 19 residues in the CDR3. CDR1 is SGHTA, CDR2 FQGTGA, per germline. The ends lost 2 bases at V and 6 bases at J; junction bases unmatched: 14.

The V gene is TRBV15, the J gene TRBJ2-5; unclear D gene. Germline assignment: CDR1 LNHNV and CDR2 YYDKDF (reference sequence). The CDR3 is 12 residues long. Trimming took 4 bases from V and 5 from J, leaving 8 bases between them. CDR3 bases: TGTGCCACCAGCAAGGATATGGAGACCCAGTACTTC. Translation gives CATSKDMETQYF.

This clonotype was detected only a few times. The CDR3 DNA is TGCAGTGCAGAGGGGGGCGACAGGCCGGGGGGTCAGCCCCAGCATTTT. It yields the protein CSAEGGDRPGGQPQHF. The rearrangement joins TRBV20-1 to TRBJ1-5; the D gene is possibly TRBD1 (6 bases). Trimming pared 6 bases from V and 6 bases from J, leaving 24 bases between. CDR3 size: 16 residues. Germline CDR1 and CDR2: DFQATT and SNEGSKA (reference sequence).

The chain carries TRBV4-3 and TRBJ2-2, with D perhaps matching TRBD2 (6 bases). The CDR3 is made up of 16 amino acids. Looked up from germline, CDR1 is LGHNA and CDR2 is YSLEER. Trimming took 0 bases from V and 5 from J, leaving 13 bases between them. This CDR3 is CASSQEGPGTTGELFF. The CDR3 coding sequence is TGCGCCAGCAGCCAAGAGGGTCCAGGGACTACCGGGGAGCTGTTTTTT.

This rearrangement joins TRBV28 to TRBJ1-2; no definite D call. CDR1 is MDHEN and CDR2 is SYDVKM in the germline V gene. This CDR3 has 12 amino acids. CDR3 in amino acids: CASRYSVYGYTF. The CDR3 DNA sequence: TGTGCTAGCCGTTACAGTGTCTATGGCTACACCTTC.

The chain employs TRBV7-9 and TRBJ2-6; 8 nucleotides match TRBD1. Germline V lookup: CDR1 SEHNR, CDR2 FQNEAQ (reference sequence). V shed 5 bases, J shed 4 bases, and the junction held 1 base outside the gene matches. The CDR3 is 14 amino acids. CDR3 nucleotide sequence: TGTGCCAGCAGCCGGACAGGGGGGGCCAACGTCCTGACTTTC. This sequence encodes CASSRTGGANVLTF. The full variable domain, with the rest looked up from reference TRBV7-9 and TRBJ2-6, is DTGVSQNPRHKITKRGQNVTFRCDPISEHNRLYWYRQTLGQGPEFLTYFQNEAQLEKSRLLSDRFSAERPKGSFSTLEIQRTEQGDSAMYLCASSRTGGANVLTFGAGSRLTVL.

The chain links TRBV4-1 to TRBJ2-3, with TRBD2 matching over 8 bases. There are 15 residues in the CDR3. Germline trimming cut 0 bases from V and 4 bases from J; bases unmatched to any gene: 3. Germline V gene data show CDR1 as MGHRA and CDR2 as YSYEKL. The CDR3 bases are TGCGCCAGCAGCCAAGAAGGGACTAGAGCAGATACGCAGTATTTT. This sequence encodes CASSQEGTRADTQYF.

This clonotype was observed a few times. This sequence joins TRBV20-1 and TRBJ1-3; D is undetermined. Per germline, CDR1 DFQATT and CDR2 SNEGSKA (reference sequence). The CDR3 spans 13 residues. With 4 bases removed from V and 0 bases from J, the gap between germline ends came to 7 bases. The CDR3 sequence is CSAIWTSGNTIYF. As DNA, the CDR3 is TGCAGTGCTATCTGGACCTCTGGAAACACCATATATTTT.

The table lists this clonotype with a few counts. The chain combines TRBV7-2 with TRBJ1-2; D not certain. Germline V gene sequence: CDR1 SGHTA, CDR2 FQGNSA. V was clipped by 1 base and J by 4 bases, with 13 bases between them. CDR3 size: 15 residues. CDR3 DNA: TGTGCCAGCAGCTTAGGAGCCGGATTCCTCTATGGCTACACCTTC. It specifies CASSLGAGFLYGYTF.

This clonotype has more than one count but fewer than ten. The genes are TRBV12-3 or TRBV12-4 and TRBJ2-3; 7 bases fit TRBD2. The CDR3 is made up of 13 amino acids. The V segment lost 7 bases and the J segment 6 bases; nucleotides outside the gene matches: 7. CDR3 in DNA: TGTGCCAGCACCCCGGGAGGCGGCGATACGCAGTATTTT. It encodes CASTPGGGDTQYF.

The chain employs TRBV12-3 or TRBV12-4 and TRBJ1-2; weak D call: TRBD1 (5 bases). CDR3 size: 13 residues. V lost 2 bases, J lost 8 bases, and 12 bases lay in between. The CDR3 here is CASSLRQSKGYTF. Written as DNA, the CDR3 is TGTGCCAGCAGTTTACGACAGTCTAAAGGCTACACCTTC.

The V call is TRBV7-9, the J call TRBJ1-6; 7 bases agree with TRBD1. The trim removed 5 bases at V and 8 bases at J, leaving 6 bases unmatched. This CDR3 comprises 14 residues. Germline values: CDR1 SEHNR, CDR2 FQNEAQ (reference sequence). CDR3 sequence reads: CASSLQGFDSPLHF. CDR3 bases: TGTGCCAGCAGCCTACAGGGGTTTGATTCACCCCTCCACTTT.

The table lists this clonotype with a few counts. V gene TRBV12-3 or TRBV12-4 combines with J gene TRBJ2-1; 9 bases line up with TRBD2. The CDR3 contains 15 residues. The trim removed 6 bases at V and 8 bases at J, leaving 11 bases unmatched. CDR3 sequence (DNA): TGTGCCAGCAGCCAGGGGCGGGGGGGCCAGGATGAGCAGTTCTTC. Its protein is CASSQGRGGQDEQFF.

CDR3 region: CSARVANNEQFF. The CDR3 DNA follows: TGCAGTGCGCGTGTGGCGAACAATGAGCAGTTCTTC. This chain joins TRBV20-1 and TRBJ2-1; D gene ambiguous. Germline V gene data show CDR1 as DFQATT and CDR2 as SNEGSKA (reference sequence). V dropped 6 bases and J dropped 5 bases, with 11 bases sitting between them. The CDR3 runs to 12 residues.

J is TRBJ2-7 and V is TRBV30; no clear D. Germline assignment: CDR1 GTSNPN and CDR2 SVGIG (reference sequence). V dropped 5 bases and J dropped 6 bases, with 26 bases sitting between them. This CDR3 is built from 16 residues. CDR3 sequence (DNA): TGTGCCTGGGTCCCCACCCGACTTCTCGGTAGTCGCGAGCAGTACTTC. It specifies CAWVPTRLLGSREQYF.

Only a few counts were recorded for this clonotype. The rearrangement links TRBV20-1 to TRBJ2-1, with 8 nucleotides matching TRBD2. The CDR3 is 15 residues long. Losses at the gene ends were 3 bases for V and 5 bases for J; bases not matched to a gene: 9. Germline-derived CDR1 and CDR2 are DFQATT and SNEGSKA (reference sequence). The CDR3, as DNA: TGCAGTGCTAGTGGGGTTAGCGGGAAAAACAATGAGCAGTTCTTC. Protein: CSASGVSGKNNEQFF.

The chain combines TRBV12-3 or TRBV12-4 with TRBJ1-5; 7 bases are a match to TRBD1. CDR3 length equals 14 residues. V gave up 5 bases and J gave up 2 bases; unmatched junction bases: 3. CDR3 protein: CASSPTGGNQPQHF. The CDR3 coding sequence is TGTGCCAGCAGTCCAACAGGGGGCAATCAGCCCCAGCATTTT.

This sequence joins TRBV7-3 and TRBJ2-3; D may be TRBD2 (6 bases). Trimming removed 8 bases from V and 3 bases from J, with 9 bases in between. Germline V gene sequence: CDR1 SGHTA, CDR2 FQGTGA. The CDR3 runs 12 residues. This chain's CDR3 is CASSGGTDTQYF. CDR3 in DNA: TGTGCCAGCTCCGGGGGTACAGATACGCAGTATTTT.

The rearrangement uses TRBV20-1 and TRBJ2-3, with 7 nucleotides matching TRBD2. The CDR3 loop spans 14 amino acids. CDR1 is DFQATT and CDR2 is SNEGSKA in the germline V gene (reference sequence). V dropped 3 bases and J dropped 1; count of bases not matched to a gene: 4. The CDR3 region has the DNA TGCAGTGCTAGGACCAGCGGGGGCACAGATACGCAGTATTTT. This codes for CSARTSGGTDTQYF.

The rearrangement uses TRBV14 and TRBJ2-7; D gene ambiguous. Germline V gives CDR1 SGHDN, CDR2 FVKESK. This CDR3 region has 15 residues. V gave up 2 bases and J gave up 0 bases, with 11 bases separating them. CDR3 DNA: TGTGCCAGCAGCCAAAGTCGGCAGAGCTCCTACGAGCAGTACTTC. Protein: CASSQSRQSSYEQYF.

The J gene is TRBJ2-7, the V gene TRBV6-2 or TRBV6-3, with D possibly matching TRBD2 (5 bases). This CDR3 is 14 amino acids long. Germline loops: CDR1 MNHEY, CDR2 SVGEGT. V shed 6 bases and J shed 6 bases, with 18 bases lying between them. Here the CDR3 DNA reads TGTGCCAGCAGCCGCCGGGGTTTCTTATTCGAGCAGTACGTC. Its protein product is CASSRRGFLFEQYV.

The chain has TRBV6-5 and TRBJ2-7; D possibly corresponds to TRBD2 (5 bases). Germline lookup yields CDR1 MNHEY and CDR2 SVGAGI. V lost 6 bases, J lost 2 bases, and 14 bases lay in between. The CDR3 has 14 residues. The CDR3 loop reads CASSQGLLAYEQYF. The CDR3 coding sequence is TGTGCCAGCAGCCAAGGACTCCTAGCCTACGAGCAGTACTTC.